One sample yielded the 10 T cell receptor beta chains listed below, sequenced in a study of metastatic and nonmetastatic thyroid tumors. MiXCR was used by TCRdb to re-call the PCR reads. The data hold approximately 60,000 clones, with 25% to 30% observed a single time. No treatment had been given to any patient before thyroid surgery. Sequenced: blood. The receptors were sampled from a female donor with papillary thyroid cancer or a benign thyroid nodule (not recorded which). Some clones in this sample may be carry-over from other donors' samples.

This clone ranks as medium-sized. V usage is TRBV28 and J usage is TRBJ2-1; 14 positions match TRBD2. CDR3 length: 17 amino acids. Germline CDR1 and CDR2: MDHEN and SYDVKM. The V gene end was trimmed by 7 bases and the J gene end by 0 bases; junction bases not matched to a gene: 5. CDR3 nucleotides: TGTGCCAGCACCCATGGGACTAGCGGGAGCTCCTACAATGAGCAGTTCTTC. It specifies CASTHGTSGSSYNEQFF.

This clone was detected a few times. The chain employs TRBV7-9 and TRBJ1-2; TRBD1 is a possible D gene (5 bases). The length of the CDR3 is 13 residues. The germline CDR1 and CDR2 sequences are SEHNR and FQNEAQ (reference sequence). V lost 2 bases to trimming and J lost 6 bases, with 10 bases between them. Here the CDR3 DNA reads TGTGCCAGCAGCTTATGGGGGGTCGATGGCTACACCTTC. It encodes CASSLWGVDGYTF.

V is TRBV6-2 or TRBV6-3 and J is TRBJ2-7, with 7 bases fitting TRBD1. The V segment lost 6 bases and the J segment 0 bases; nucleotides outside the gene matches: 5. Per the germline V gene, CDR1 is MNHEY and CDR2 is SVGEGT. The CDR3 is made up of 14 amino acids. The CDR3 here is CASRLGQNSYEQYF. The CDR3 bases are TGTGCCAGCAGATTGGGACAGAACTCCTACGAGCAGTACTTC.

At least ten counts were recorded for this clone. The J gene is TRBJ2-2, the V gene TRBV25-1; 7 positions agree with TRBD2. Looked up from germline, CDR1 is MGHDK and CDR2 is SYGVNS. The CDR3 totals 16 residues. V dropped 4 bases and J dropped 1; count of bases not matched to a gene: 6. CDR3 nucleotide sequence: TGTGCCAGCAGTGGACCTCCGGGGGGGAACACCGGGGAGCTGTTTTTT. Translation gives CASSGPPGGNTGELFF.

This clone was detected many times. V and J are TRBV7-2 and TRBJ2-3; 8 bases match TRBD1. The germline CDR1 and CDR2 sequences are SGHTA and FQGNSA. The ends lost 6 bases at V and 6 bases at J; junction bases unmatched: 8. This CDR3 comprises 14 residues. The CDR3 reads CASSSGQGADTQYF. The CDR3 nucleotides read TGTGCCAGCAGTTCCGGACAGGGAGCGGATACGCAGTATTTT.

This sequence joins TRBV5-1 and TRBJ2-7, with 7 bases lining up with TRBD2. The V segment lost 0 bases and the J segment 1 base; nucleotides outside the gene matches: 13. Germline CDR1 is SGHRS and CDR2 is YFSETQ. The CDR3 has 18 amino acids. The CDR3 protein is CASSLAPWASGGSYEQYF. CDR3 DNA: TGCGCCAGCAGCTTGGCGCCGTGGGCTAGCGGTGGATCCTACGAGCAGTACTTC.

CDR3 region: CASSIGQGEETQYF. The CDR3 region has the DNA TGTGCCAGTAGTATCGGACAGGGGGAAGAGACCCAGTACTTC. This chain uses TRBV19 with TRBJ2-5; TRBD1 agrees at 10 bases. The V gene end was trimmed by 3 bases and the J gene end by 3 bases; junction bases not matched to a gene: 1. The germline CDR1 and CDR2 sequences are LNHDA and SQIVND (reference sequence). The CDR3 is made up of 14 amino acids.

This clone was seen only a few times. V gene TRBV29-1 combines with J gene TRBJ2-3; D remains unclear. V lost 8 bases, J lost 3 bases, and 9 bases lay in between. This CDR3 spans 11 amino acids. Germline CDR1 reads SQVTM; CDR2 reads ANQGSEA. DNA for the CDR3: TGCAGCACCGCGAGGACAGATACGCAGTATTTT. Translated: CSTARTDTQYF.

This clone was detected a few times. For the CDR3, the DNA is TGTGCCAGTAGTAAGGACAGGGACCCTAATGAGCAGTTCTTC. This encodes CASSKDRDPNEQFF. The chain employs TRBV19 and TRBJ2-1; the match to TRBD1 covers 8 bases. With 4 bases clipped from V and 7 bases from J, the junction kept 6 bases outside the gene matches. This CDR3 has 14 amino acids. Germline CDR1 reads LNHDA; CDR2 reads SQIVND (reference sequence).

CDR3 DNA: TGCAGTGCCAAAGGATACAGGGACATGGAGACTGAAGCTTTCTTT. It is translated as CSAKGYRDMETEAFF. This chain connects TRBV20-1 to TRBJ1-1, with D possibly being TRBD1 (6 bases). This CDR3 region has 15 residues. Germline loops: CDR1 DFQATT, CDR2 SNEGSKA (reference sequence). The V end lost 6 bases, the J end lost 5 bases, and 22 bases lay between the germline ends.